The entry below gives a single T cell receptor beta chain sequence along with its context. This entry is derived from a study of CD8 T cells in Susac syndrome. The germline gives CDR1 SNHLY, CDR2 FYNNEI. The CDR3 totals 16 residues. With V trimmed by 4 bases and J by 2 bases, 5 bases remained unmatched. With random hexamers, reverse transcription was performed on about 0.5 to 1 ug of RNA. One entry per CDR3 protein results from TCRdb running MiXCR on the immunoSEQ multiplex PCR reads. The data show about 210,000 distinct CDR3 sequences, 95% seen once. The sequencing input was CD4+ T cells from PBMCs. This receptor was taken from a human donor with multiple sclerosis. The gene calls are TRBV2 and TRBJ2-1; 10 nucleotides line up with TRBD2. CDR3 in DNA: TGTGCCAGCAGTGCTAGCGGGAGAGCCGCCTACAATGAGCAGTTCTTC. This translates into CASSASGRAAYNEQFF. Complete variable domain (other parts from reference TRBV2 and TRBJ2-1): EPEVTQTPSHQVTQMGQEVILRCVPISNHLYFYWYRQILGQKVEFLVSFYNNEISEKSEIFDDQFSVERPDGSNFTLKIRSTKLEDSAMYFCASSASGRAAYNEQFFGPGTRLTVL.